Listed below are T cell receptor beta chains from one sample, sequenced in a study of T cell responses to AZD1222 COVID-19 vaccine. TCRdb keeps only in-frame clones here, not all; method: immunoSEQ multiplex PCR. The data show roughly 70,000 clones, with 75% to 90% seen just once and 11% to 15% held by the top ten. The sequences come from peripheral blood, collected 28 days after the second AZD1222 dose. The receptors were gathered from an adult who received the AZD1222 COVID-19 vaccine. Both conserved end residues are part of each CDR3. Each record gives: CDR3 protein, J gene, clone size, V gene. Only some rows state a clone size, as once, few, many or a class for expanded clones.

CASTMTGPGLYNSPLHF	TRBJ1-6	once	TRBV4-1
CASSSTSGAYEQYF	TRBJ2-7	NA	TRBV27
CASTPGQALQPQHF	TRBJ1-5	NA	TRBV5-8
CASSWDRGYTF	TRBJ1-2	NA	TRBV5-6
CASSTSTRDQPPTDTQYF	TRBJ2-3	once	TRBV13
CASSLVGGELFF	TRBJ2-2	NA	TRBV27
CASSVATGTEAFF	TRBJ1-1	NA	TRBV9
CASNGSPPNEQFF	TRBJ2-1	NA	TRBV2
CASTKGGTGGRETQYF	TRBJ2-5	NA	TRBV3-1/TRBV3-2
CASKIGGGGTDTQYF	TRBJ2-3	few	TRBV6-5
CAISDAQTGTGLFF	TRBJ1-4	NA	TRBV10-3
CASRIGTASYEQYF	TRBJ2-7	NA	TRBV6-5
CASSRDRQVTYNEQFF	TRBJ2-1	NA	TRBV4-3
CASSQTGWSDGYTF	TRBJ1-2	NA	TRBV7-8
CASSTGHPSEQYF	TRBJ2-7	NA	TRBV19
CSAVGRETQYF	TRBJ2-5	NA	TRBV20-1
CASSLAAGVSSPLHF	TRBJ1-6	NA	TRBV7-9
CSASDSGGYNEQFF	TRBJ2-1	NA	TRBV20-1
CASSQEIAGAGSPLHF	TRBJ1-6	once	TRBV14
CASSTGNQETQYF	TRBJ2-5	NA	TRBV13
CASSPINRRATVLEQFF	TRBJ2-1	NA	TRBV18
CASTTRAVNEQFF	TRBJ2-1	NA	TRBV21-1
CASSQGLDTQYF	TRBJ2-3	NA	TRBV18
CSVFRPLQETQYF	TRBJ2-5	NA	TRBV29-1
CASNTGGKGSPLHF	TRBJ1-6	NA	TRBV2
CASSFGQGGTDTQYF	TRBJ2-3	few	TRBV4-1
CASSPQIVNTEAFF	TRBJ1-1	NA	TRBV3-1/TRBV3-2
CASRGNVNTEAFF	TRBJ1-1	NA	TRBV28
CASSSPVPGQDRGTF	TRBJ1-2	NA	TRBV28
CASSPLSNTEAFF	TRBJ1-1	NA	TRBV18
CSVSPSNTEAFF	TRBJ1-1	NA	TRBV29-1
CASTESGGNYGYTF	TRBJ1-2	NA	TRBV28
CASSVDSYTQYF	TRBJ2-3	NA	TRBV9
CASSLWAGAGTEAFF	TRBJ1-1	NA	TRBV28
CASRPSGRWGQFF	TRBJ2-1	NA	TRBV5-6
CASSAGYGYTF	TRBJ1-2	few	TRBV9